What follows describes a single T cell receptor beta chain. Its target is unknown. About 30,000 T cell genomes (roughly 220 ng DNA) went into each sorted-subset replicate. TCRdb's table, derived via immunoSEQ multiplex PCR, lists solely in-frame clones and lacks some. Of about 2 million clones listed, roughly 94% are singletons. The record originates from a study of shared clonotypes between healthy human individuals. Points from the study as a whole: The donor pool, a small one, limited the genetic and exposure-history diversity represented.

The naive CD8 subset, CD45RO-negative cells positively selected for CCR7, excluded terminally differentiated effector memory CD45RA+ cells. The CDR3 contains 13 residues. CDR1 and CDR2 (germline): MDHEN, SYDVKM. V was shortened by 2 bases and J by 10 bases, with 13 bases between the two germline ends. This clonotype was sampled from a man aged 18 to 30 in good health. Sequenced input: naive CD8+ T cells sorted from blood. The chain uses TRBV28 and TRBJ2-3; no definite D call. The CDR3 loop is CASSLHLGIAQYF. CDR3 nucleotide sequence: TGTGCCAGCAGTTTACACTTGGGAATAGCGCAGTATTTT.